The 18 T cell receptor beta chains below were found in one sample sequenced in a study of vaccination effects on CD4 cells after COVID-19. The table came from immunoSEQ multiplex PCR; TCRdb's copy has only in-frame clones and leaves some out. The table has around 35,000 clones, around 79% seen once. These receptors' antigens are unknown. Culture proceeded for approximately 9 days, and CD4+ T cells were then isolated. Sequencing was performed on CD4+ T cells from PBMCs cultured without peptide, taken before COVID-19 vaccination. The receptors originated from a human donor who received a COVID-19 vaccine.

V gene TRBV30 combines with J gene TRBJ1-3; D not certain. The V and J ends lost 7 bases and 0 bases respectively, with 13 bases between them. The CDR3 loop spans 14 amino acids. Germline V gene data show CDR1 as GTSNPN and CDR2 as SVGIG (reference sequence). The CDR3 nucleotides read TGTGCCTCCTCCGGGTCTTTCTCTGGAAACACCATATATTTT. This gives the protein CASSGSFSGNTIYF.

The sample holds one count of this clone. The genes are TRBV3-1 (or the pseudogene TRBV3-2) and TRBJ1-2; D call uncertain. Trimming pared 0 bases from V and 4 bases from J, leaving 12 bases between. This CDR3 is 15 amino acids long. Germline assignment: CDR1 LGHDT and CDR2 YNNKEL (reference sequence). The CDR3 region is CASSQDLAAPYGYTF. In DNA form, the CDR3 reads TGTGCCAGCAGCCAAGATCTGGCAGCCCCCTATGGCTACACCTTC.

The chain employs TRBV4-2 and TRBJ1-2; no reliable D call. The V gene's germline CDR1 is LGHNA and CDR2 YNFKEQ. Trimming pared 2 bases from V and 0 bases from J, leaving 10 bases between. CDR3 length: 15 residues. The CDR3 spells CASSQPGRANYGYTF. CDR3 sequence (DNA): TGTGCCAGCAGCCAACCCGGACGAGCTAACTATGGCTACACCTTC.

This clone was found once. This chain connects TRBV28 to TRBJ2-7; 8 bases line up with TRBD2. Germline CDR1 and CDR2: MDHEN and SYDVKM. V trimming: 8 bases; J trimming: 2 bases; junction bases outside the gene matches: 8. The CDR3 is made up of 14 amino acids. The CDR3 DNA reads TGTGCCAGCGGCTCCAGCGGGGGACCCTACGAGCAGTACTTC. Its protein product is CASGSSGGPYEQYF.

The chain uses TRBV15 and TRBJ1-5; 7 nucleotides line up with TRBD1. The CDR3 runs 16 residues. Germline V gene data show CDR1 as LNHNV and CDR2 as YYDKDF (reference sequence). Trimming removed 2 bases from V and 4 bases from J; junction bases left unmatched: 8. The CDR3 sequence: CATSRPRTGENQPQHF. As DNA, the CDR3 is TGTGCCACCAGCAGACCCCGGACAGGAGAGAATCAGCCCCAGCATTTT.

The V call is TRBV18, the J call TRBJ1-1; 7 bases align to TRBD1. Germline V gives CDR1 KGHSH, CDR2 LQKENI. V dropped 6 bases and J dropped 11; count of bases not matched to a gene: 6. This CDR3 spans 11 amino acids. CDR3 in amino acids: CASSPTGSAFF. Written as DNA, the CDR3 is TGTGCCAGCTCCCCGACAGGGTCTGCTTTCTTT.

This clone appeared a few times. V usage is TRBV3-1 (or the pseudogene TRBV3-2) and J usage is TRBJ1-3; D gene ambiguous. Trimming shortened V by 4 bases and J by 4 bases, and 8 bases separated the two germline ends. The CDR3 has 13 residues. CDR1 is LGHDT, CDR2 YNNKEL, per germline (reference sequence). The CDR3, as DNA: TGTGCCAGCAGCCCACGACCGGGAAACACCATATATTTT. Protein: CASSPRPGNTIYF.

The CDR3 DNA reads as TGTGCCTGGTTGTTTTTTTGGATGATGAACACTGAAGCTTTCTTT. Translation gives CAWLFFWMMNTEAFF. The J gene is TRBJ1-1, the V gene TRBV30, with no clear D. The CDR3 covers 15 residues. V gave up 5 bases and J gave up 0 bases, with 16 bases separating them. In germline, CDR1 is GTSNPN, CDR2 SVGIG (reference sequence).

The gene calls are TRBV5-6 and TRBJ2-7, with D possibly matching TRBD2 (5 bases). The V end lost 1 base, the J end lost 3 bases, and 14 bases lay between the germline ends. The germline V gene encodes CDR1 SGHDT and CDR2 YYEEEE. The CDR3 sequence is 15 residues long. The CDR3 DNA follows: TGTGCCAGCAGCTTGTGGACGGGAATGGACTACGAGCAGTACTTC. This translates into CASSLWTGMDYEQYF.

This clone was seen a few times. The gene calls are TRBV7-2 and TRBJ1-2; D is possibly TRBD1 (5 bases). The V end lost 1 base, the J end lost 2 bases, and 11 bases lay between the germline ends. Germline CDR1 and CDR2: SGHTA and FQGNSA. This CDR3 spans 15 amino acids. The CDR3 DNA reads TGTGCCAGCAGCTTAGAGTCGGGGGGAAACTATGGCTACACCTTC. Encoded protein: CASSLESGGNYGYTF.

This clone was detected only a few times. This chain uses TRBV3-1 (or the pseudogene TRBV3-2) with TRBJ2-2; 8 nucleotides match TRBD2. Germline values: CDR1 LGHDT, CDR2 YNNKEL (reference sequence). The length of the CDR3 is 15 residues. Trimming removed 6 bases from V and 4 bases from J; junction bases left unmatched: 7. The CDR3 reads CASSLAGLVTGELFF. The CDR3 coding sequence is TGTGCCAGCAGTTTAGCGGGATTAGTCACCGGGGAGCTGTTTTTT.

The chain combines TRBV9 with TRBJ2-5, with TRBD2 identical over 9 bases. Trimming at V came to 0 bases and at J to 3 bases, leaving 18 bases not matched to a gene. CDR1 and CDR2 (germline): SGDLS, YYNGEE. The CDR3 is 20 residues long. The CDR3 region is CASSVVVGLYPGLAEETQYF. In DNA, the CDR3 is TGTGCCAGCAGCGTAGTTGTCGGGCTTTATCCGGGACTAGCAGAAGAGACCCAGTACTTC.

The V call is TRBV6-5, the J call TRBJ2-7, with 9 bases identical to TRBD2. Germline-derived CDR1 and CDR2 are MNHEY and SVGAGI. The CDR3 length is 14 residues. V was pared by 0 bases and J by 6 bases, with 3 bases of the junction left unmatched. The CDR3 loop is CASSYSELAGEQYF. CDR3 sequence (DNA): TGTGCCAGCAGTTACTCTGAACTAGCGGGCGAGCAGTACTTC.

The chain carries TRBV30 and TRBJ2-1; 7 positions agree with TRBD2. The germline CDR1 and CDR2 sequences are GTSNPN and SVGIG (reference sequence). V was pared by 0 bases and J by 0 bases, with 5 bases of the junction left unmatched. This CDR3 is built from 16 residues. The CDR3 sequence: CAWSVSRTSSYNEQFF. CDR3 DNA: TGTGCCTGGAGTGTATCACGGACTAGCTCCTACAATGAGCAGTTCTTC.

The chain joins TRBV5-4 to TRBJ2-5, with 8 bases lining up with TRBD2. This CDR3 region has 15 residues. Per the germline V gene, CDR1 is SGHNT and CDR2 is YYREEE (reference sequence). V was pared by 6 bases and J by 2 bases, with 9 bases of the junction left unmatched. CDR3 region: CASTQSGGNQETQYF. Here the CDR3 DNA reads TGTGCCAGCACCCAGAGCGGGGGAAATCAAGAGACCCAGTACTTC.

CDR3 sequence: CAWSVGGANYGYTF. Here the CDR3 DNA reads TGTGCCTGGAGTGTGGGGGGCGCAAACTATGGCTACACCTTC. This sequence joins TRBV30 and TRBJ1-2; TRBD1 might be the D (6 bases). The CDR3 covers 14 residues. Germline CDR1 GTSNPN, CDR2 SVGIG (reference sequence). Deletions cut 0 bases from V and 2 bases from J, with 10 bases between.

The CDR3 protein is CASSGWGVSYEQYF. CDR3 DNA: TGCGCCAGCAGCGGTTGGGGGGTCTCCTACGAGCAGTACTTC. V usage is TRBV5-1 and J usage is TRBJ2-7; possibly TRBD2 for D (6 bases). CDR1 SGHRS and CDR2 YFSETQ come from the germline V gene. The CDR3 extends over 14 amino acids. With 4 bases removed from V and 0 bases from J, the gap between germline ends came to 11 bases. The variable domain in full, completed from reference TRBV5-1 and TRBJ2-7, reads KAGVTQTPRYLIKTRGQQVTLSCSPISGHRSVSWYQQTPGQGLQFLFEYFSETQRNKGNFPGRFSGRQFSNSRSEMNVSTLELGDSALYLCASSGWGVSYEQYFGPGTRLTVT.

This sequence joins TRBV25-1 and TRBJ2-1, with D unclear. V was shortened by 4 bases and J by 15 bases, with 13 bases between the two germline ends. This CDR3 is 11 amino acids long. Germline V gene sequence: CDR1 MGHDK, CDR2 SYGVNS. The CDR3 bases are TGTGCCAGCAGTGCTAGAGACACCCCGTTCTTC. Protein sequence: CASSARDTPFF.